This is a list of T cell receptor beta chains from one sample in a study of T-cell reconstitution after alpha-beta-depleted transplantation in children. One entry per CDR3 protein, called by TCRdb with MiXCR from the PCR reads. The table has some 75,000 distinct CDR3 sequences, 6% to 8% seen once. This sample comprised PBMCs from the stem cell graft donor, obtained from the stem cell graft. The receptor set was obtained from a human donor who donated a stem cell graft to a child with acute lymphoblastic leukemia. The CDR3 runs from the conserved cysteine through the conserved F or W. D genes are given only for firm matches. The listing skips clone size in some rows; elsewhere it reads once, few, many or a size class.

NA | TRBD2 | TRBJ2-1 | TRBV4-2 | TGTGCCAGCAGCCCGGGACTAGATGAGCAGTTCTTC | CASSPGLDEQFF
few | NA | TRBJ2-2 | TRBV5-1 | TGCGCCAGCAGCTTGGCCCGCAGTATTACCGGGGAGCTGTTTTTT | CASSLARSITGELFF
few | NA | TRBJ2-3 | TRBV28 | TGTGCCAGTGGGGGGCGGGCCACAGATACGCAGTATTTT | CASGGRATDTQYF
NA | TRBD1 | TRBJ2-1 | TRBV10-3 | TGTGCCATCAGTGGCCGGGACAGGGTTAACAATGAGCAGTTCTTC | CAISGRDRVNNEQFF
many | TRBD2 | TRBJ2-1 | TRBV7-3 | TGTGCCAGCAGCTTGCGGGGGGCCTCCTACAATGAGCAGTTCTTC | CASSLRGASYNEQFF
few | TRBD1 | TRBJ2-7 | TRBV18 | TGTGCCAGCTCACCTGCGGACAGGACGTCCTCCTACGAGCAGTACTTC | CASSPADRTSSYEQYF
many | NA | TRBJ1-1 | TRBV7-9 | TGTGCCAGCAGTTCGGGACCCATGAACACTGAAGCTTTCTTT | CASSSGPMNTEAFF
NA | TRBD2 | TRBJ2-1 | TRBV2 | TGTGCCAGCAGTGCCGGACTAGCGGCGGCCTACAATGAGCAGTTCTTC | CASSAGLAAAYNEQFF
many | NA | TRBJ1-1 | TRBV12-3/TRBV12-4 | TGTGCCAGCATTCGGGACACGAACACTGAAGCTTTCTTT | CASIRDTNTEAFF
many | TRBD2 | TRBJ2-3 | TRBV4-3 | TGCGCCAGCAGCCAAGGGAGCCCCGGGAGGGGGGATACGCAGTATTTT | CASSQGSPGRGDTQYF
few | NA | TRBJ1-5 | TRBV11-2 | TGTGCCAGCAGCCGGACAGCCTATCAGCCCCAGCATTTT | CASSRTAYQPQHF
many | NA | TRBJ1-2 | TRBV10-2 | TGCGCCAGCAGTGAAGTGGGGGGATGGAACTATGGCTACACCTTC | CASSEVGGWNYGYTF
NA | NA | TRBJ2-7 | TRBV12-3/TRBV12-4 | TGTGCCAGCAGGCGCGGTTATCAGGGAAGAGTGAACGAGCAGTACTTC | CASRRGYQGRVNEQYF
NA | TRBD1 | TRBJ2-7 | TRBV3-1 | TGTGCCAGCAGCCAAGACCCAGACGGAGGGACAGGGGAGAGCTACGAGCAGTACTTC | CASSQDPDGGTGESYEQYF
many | NA | TRBJ2-3 | TRBV7-2 | TGTGCCAGCAGCTTAGCCGGGAACAGGGGGGGCTCAGATACGCAGTATTTT | CASSLAGNRGGSDTQYF
many | NA | TRBJ1-2 | TRBV5-6 | TGTGCCAGCAGCTATCCCCCTAGGGACAATTTCCGCTACACCTTC | CASSYPPRDNFRYTF
NA | NA | TRBJ2-2 | TRBV6-5 | TGTGCCAGCAGTTTAGGGGGGAACACCGGGGAGCTGTTTTTT | CASSLGGNTGELFF
few | NA | TRBJ1-2 | TRBV6-4 | TGTGCCAGCAGTACTACAGGGTTATTTGGCTATGGCTACACCTTC | CASSTTGLFGYGYTF
many | NA | TRBJ1-5 | TRBV7-9 | TGTGCCAGCAGCTTTCCGACGGACAATCAGCCCCAGCATTTT | CASSFPTDNQPQHF
many | NA | TRBJ1-3 | TRBV28 | TGTGCCACCGACGACGGAGTCTCTGGAAACACCATATATTTT | CATDDGVSGNTIYF
many | TRBD1 | TRBJ2-2 | TRBV3-1 | TGTGCCAGCAGCCCGCGGACAGGGAACACCGGGGAGCTGTTTTTT | CASSPRTGNTGELFF
NA | TRBD2 | TRBJ2-5 | TRBV13 | TGTGCCAGCAGCCCCGGCCTACGGGACTATCGAGAGACCCAGTACTTC | CASSPGLRDYRETQYF
NA | NA | TRBJ2-1 | TRBV11-2 | TGTGCCAGCAGCTTCAGACTAGTCTCTGAGCAGTTCTTC | CASSFRLVSEQFF
many | NA | TRBJ2-5 | TRBV6-2/TRBV6-3 | TGTGCCAGCAGTTACGGGGGACGGACTCAAGAGACCCAGTACTTC | CASSYGGRTQETQYF
NA | NA | TRBJ1-1 | TRBV3-1 | TGTGCCACCAGCACTCCGGGACGGCCGAACACTGAAGCTTTCTTT | CATSTPGRPNTEAFF
many | TRBD1 | TRBJ1-3 | TRBV24-1 | TGTGCCACCAGTGAGGGGACAGGGGGAACCATATATTTT | CATSEGTGGTIYF
many | NA | TRBJ1-4 | TRBV12-3/TRBV12-4 | TGTGCCAGCAGCCTGGGGGGGGCCATTGAAAAACTGTTTTTT | CASSLGGAIEKLFF
many | NA | TRBJ1-1 | TRBV6-2/TRBV6-3 | TGTGCCAGCAGTTACTCGAGATGGGCTGAAGCTTTCTTT | CASSYSRWAEAFF
many | TRBD1 | TRBJ1-5 | TRBV12-3/TRBV12-4 | TGTGCCAGCAGTTCGACAGGGGGGAGCAATCAGCCCCAGCATTTT | CASSSTGGSNQPQHF
many | NA | TRBJ2-5 | TRBV9 | TGTGCCAGCAGCTCCAACAATGAGGAGACCCAGTACTTC | CASSSNNEETQYF
many | NA | TRBJ1-5 | TRBV4-2 | TGTGCCAGCAGCCCCCTGGTATCTCCGGATCAGCCCCAGCATTTT | CASSPLVSPDQPQHF
many | NA | TRBJ2-7 | TRBV9 | TGTGCCAGCAGCGTAGACACCGATTACGAGCAGTACTTC | CASSVDTDYEQYF
many | TRBD1 | TRBJ2-2 | TRBV5-1 | TGCGCCAGCAAGATGCCGGGACAGGGGGCCGGGGAGCTGTTTTTT | CASKMPGQGAGELFF
many | NA | TRBJ2-1 | TRBV7-2 | TGTGCCAGCAGGTCCCGTGCGGGACTGACTAACAATGAGCAGTTCTTC | CASRSRAGLTNNEQFF
NA | TRBD2 | TRBJ2-2 | TRBV7-2 | TGTGCCAGCAGCTTGGGGGGGTTCGGGGGAAGGACCGGGGAGCTGTTTTTT | CASSLGGFGGRTGELFF
few | TRBD1 | TRBJ2-4 | TRBV20-1 | TGCAGTGCTAACCCCGACAGGGGGGTTGCGTCCAAAAACATTCAGTACTTC | CSANPDRGVASKNIQYF
few | NA | TRBJ2-7 | TRBV11-2 | TGTGCCAGCAGCCCCATAATGCGGGGGAGGGGGAACTCCTACGAGCAGTACTTC | CASSPIMRGRGNSYEQYF
few | NA | TRBJ2-3 | TRBV10-3 | TGTGCCATTGGGCCTAGGGGGGGGAGAGATACGCAGTATTTT | CAIGPRGGRDTQYF
many | NA | TRBJ2-3 | TRBV12-3/TRBV12-4 | TGTGCCAGCAGTTTAGTGGGGCATCTCAGCACAGATACGCAGTATTTT | CASSLVGHLSTDTQYF
NA | NA | TRBJ1-6 | TRBV6-2/TRBV6-3 | TGTGCCAGCAGGCCCGACCGAAATAATTCACCCCTCCACTTT | CASRPDRNNSPLHF
many | NA | TRBJ1-1 | TRBV7-9 | TGTCCCAGCAGCACCATGGTGAACACTGAAGCTTTCTTT | CPSSTMVNTEAFF
NA | TRBD1 | TRBJ2-3 | TRBV11-2 | TGTGCCAGCAGCTCTACGACAGGGCTCACAGATACGCAGTATTTT | CASSSTTGLTDTQYF
many | NA | TRBJ2-5 | TRBV20-1 | TGCAGTGCTGGCAGGGGAGGGGGGACCCAGTACTTC | CSAGRGGGTQYF
many | NA | TRBJ2-7 | TRBV4-3 | TGCGCCAGCAGCCAAGATGGGACGGACTACGAGCAGTACTTC | CASSQDGTDYEQYF
few | NA | TRBJ2-1 | TRBV6-1 | TGTGCCAGCAATAACCCGCGGGACTGGCGATACAATGAGCAGTTCTTC | CASNNPRDWRYNEQFF
few | TRBD2 | TRBJ2-1 | TRBV6-5 | TGTGCCAGCAGTTCCTCACTAAAATGGCGGGGGAATGAGCAGTTCTTC | CASSSSLKWRGNEQFF
many | TRBD2 | TRBJ2-3 | TRBV27 | TGTGCCAGCAGTTATAGCGGGGTGACAGATACGCAGTATTTT | CASSYSGVTDTQYF
many | TRBD2 | TRBJ2-1 | TRBV5-1 | TGCGCCAGCAGCTCGGGACTAGCGGGAGCCAATGAGCAGTTCTTC | CASSSGLAGANEQFF
many | NA | TRBJ2-1 | TRBV7-9 | TGTGCCAGCAGCTTAGTTTCGATGGGGAATGAGCAGTTCTTC | CASSLVSMGNEQFF
many | TRBD2 | TRBJ2-7 | TRBV7-2 | TGTGCCAGCAGCTTAGCGTTAAGGGCGGGAGAAGCCGTTAGGCAGTACTTC | CASSLALRAGEAVRQYF
many | NA | TRBJ2-7 | TRBV4-2 | TGTGCCAGCAGCCAAGAGAGGGGTCCGAGCTCCTACGAGCAGTACTTC | CASSQERGPSSYEQYF
once | NA | TRBJ2-3 | TRBV4-2 | TGTGCCATGAGCCCTGGGCTGGGGAAAACTAGCACAGATACGCAGTATTTT | CAMSPGLGKTSTDTQYF
many | TRBD1 | TRBJ1-5 | TRBV7-2 | TGTGCCAGCAGCTCCGGACCGACAGGGTCCAATCAGCCCCAGCATTTT | CASSSGPTGSNQPQHF
few | NA | TRBJ1-1 | TRBV11-1 | TGTGCCAGCAGCCAGGCGCCGGGGGGGTACACTGAAGCTTTCTTT | CASSQAPGGYTEAFF
many | TRBD1 | TRBJ1-1 | TRBV6-5 | TGTGCCAGCAGTAGACAGGGTAACACTGAAGCTTTCTTT | CASSRQGNTEAFF
few | TRBD1 | TRBJ2-7 | TRBV7-2 | TGTGCCAGCAGCCACGGGACAGCTCTTTACGAGCAGTACTTC | CASSHGTALYEQYF